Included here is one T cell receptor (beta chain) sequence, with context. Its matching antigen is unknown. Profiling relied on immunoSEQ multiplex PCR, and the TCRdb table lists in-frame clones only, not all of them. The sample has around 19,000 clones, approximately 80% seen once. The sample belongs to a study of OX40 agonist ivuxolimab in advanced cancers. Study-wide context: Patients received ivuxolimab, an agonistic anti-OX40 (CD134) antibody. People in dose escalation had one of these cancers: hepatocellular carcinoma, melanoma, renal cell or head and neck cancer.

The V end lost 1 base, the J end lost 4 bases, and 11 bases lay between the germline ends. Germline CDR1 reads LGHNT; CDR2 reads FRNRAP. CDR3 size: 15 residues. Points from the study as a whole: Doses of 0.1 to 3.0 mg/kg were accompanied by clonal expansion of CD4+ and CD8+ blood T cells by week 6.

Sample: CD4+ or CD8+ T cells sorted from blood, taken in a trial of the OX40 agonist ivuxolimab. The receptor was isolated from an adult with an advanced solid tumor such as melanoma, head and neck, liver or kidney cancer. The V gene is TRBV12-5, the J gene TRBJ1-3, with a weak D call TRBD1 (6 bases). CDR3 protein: CASGLEGHIGNTIYF. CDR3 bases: TGTGCTAGTGGTTTGGAGGGACATATAGGAAACACCATATATTTT.